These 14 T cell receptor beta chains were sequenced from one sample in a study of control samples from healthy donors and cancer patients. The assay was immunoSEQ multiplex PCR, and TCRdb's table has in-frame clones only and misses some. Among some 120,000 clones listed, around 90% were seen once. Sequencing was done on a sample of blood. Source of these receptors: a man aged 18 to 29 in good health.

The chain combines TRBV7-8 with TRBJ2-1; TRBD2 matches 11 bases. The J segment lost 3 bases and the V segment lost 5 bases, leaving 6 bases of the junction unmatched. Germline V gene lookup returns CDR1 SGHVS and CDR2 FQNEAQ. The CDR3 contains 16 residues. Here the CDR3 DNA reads TGTGCCAGCAGCCCCCGACTAGCGGGGATCTACAATGAGCAGTTCTTC. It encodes CASSPRLAGIYNEQFF.

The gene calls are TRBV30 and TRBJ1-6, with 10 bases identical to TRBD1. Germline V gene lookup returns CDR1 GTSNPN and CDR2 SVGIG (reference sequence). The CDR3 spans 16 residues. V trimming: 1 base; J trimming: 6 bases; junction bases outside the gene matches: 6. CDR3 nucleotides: TGTGCCTGGAGTGGAGACAGGGGGCTGGTTAATTCACCCCTCCACTTT. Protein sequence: CAWSGDRGLVNSPLHF.

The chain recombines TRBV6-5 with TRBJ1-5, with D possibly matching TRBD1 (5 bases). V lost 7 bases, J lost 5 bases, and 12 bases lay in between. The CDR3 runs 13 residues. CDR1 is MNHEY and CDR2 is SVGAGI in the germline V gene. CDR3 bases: TGTGCCAGCATGAGGGGCAGGGATCAGCCCCAGCATTTT. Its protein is CASMRGRDQPQHF.

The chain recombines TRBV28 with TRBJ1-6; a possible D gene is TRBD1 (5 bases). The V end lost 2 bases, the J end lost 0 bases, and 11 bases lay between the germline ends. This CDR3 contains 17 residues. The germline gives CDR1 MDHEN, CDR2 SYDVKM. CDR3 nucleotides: TGTGCCAGCAGTTTAATGGAGGGGAGCTCCTATAATTCACCCCTCCACTTT. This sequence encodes CASSLMEGSSYNSPLHF.

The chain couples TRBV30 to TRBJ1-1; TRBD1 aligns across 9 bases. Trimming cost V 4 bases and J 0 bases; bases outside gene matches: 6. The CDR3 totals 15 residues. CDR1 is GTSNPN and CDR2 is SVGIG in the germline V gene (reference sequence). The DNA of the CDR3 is TGTGCCTGGAACAGGGGGCGACCCTTGAACACTGAAGCTTTCTTT. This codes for CAWNRGRPLNTEAFF.

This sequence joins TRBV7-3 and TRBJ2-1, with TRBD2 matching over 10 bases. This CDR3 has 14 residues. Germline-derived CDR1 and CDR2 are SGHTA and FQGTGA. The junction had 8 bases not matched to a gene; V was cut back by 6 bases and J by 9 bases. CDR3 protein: CASSKLTSGLEQFF. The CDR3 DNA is TGTGCCAGCAGTAAGCTGACTAGCGGGCTTGAGCAGTTCTTC.

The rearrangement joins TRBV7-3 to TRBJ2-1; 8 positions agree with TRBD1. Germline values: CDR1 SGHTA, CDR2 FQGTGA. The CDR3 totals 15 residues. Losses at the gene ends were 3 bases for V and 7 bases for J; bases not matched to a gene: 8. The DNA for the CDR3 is TGTGCCAGCAGCTTTGCTAACAGGGGGTTTAATGAGCAGTTCTTC. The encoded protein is CASSFANRGFNEQFF. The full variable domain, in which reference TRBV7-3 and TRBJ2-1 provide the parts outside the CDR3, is GAGVSQTPSNKVTEKGKYVELRCDPISGHTALYWYRQSLGQGPEFLIYFQGTGAADDSGLPNDRFFAVRPEGSVSTLKIQRTERGDSAVYLCASSFANRGFNEQFFGPGTRLTVL.

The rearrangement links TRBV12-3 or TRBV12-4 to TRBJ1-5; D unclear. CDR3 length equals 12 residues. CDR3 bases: TGTGCAAGTAGTGGGAGAGGTCAGCCCCAGCATTTT. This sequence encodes CASSGRGQPQHF.

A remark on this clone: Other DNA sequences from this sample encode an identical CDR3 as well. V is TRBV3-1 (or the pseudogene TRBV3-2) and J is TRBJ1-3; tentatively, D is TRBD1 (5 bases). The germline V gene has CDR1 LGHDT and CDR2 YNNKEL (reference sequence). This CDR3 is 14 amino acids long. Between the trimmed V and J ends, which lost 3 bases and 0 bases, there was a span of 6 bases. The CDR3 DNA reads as TGTGCCAGCAGCCAGGGGGACTCTGGAAACACCATATATTTT. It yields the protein CASSQGDSGNTIYF.

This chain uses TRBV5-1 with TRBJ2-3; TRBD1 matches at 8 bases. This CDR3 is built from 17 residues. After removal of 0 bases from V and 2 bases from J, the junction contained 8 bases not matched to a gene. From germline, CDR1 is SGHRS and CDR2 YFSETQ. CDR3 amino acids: CASSLGGTGWVTDTQYF. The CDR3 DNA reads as TGCGCCAGCAGCTTGGGGGGGACAGGCTGGGTCACAGATACGCAGTATTTT.

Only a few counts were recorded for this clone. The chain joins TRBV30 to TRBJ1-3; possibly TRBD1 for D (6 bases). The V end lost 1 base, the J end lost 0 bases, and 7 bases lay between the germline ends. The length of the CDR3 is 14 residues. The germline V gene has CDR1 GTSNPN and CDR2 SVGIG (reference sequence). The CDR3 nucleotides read TGTGCCTGGAGTGCGGGACACTCTGGAAACACCATATATTTT. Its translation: CAWSAGHSGNTIYF.

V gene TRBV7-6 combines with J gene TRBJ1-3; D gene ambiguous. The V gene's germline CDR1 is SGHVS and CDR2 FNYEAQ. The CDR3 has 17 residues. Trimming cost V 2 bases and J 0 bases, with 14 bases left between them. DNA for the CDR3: TGTGCCAGCAGCTTAACCGCAGTAACTAGCTCTGGAAACACCATATATTTT. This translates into CASSLTAVTSSGNTIYF.

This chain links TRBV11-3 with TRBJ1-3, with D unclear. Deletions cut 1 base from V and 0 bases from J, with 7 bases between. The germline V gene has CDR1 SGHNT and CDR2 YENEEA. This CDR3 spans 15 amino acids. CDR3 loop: CASSLGQSSGNTIYF. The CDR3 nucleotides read TGTGCCAGCAGCTTAGGCCAGAGCTCTGGAAACACCATATATTTT. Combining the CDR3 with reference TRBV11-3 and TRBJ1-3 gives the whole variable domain EAGVVQSPRYKIIEKKQPVAFWCNPISGHNTLYWYLQNLGQGPELLIRYENEEAVDDSQLPKDRFSAERLKGVDSTLKIQPAELGDSAVYLCASSLGQSSGNTIYFGEGSWLTVV.

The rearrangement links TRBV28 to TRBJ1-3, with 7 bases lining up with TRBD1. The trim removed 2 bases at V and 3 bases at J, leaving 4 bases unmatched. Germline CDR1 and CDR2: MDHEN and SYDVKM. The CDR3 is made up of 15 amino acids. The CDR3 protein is CASSLRTGGGNTIYF. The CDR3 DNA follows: TGTGCCAGCAGTTTACGGACAGGCGGTGGAAACACCATATATTTT.